Detailed here is one TCR beta chain. The CDR3 has 13 residues. V lost 7 bases to trimming and J lost 0 bases, with 10 bases between them. From germline, CDR1 is SQVTM and CDR2 ANQGSEA. This specimen belongs to a study of regulatory T cells in long-lasting Graves disease. This sample's time point: newly diagnosed GD, antithyroid drugs for less than 3 months. Preparation of the TCR library used RNA extracted from PBMCs. To make TCR beta libraries, researchers used iRepertoire HTBI primers and Arm-PCR of CDR3 regions. TCRdb re-called the multiplex PCR reads through MiXCR, storing one row per CDR3 protein. The sample consists of roughly 500,000 distinct CDR3 sequences, around 13% of them appearing once. The same data also contributed to another study, on T cells in Graves' hyperthyroidism and ophthalmopathy.

This sequence joins TRBV29-1 and TRBJ2-1; TRBD1 or TRBD2 may be the D gene (5 bases each). The clonotype comes from a woman between 25 and 40 years old with Graves disease. The source was peripheral blood mononuclear cells (PBMCs), collected at new diagnosis, from a patient treated with antithyroid drugs. CDR3: CSARDGSYNEQFF. CDR3 in DNA: TGCAGCGCCAGGGACGGCTCCTACAATGAGCAGTTCTTC.